Below, 12 T cell receptor beta chains from the same sample are listed, as sequenced in a study of human T cells and chemical hapten exposure. Via MiXCR, TCRdb re-called the RACE reads, giving one row per CDR3 protein. There are more than 150,000 distinct CDR3 sequences in the sample; approximately 26% occur only once, and 2.5% lies in the top ten. The time point was: patch test 3, about 24 weeks after DPC sensitization. The treatment was: therapeutic diphenylcyclopropenone sensitization with weekly scalp DPC. The sequencing here drew on whole blood, taken in connection with sensitization to the hapten diphenylcyclopropenone (DPC). The receptors derive from a woman in her thirties or forties with alopecia areata. Some clones in this sample may be carry-over from other donors' samples.

The V gene is TRBV20-1, the J gene TRBJ2-1; D gene unclear. Germline-derived CDR1 and CDR2 are DFQATT and SNEGSKA (reference sequence). V was pared by 4 bases and J by 5 bases, with 9 bases between. The length of the CDR3 is 12 residues. CDR3 nucleotide sequence: TGCAGTGCTAACGGCATCCACAATGAGCAGTTCTTC. Its protein product is CSANGIHNEQFF.

This clonotype occurred a few times. Written as DNA, the CDR3 is TGCAGTGCCGCGGACAGGGAACAGCCCCAGCATTTT. The encoded protein is CSAADREQPQHF. The rearrangement links TRBV20-1 to TRBJ1-5; 8 bases match TRBD1. Trimming took 6 bases from V and 7 from J; bases not matched to a gene: 5. The CDR3 consists of 12 residues. CDR1 and CDR2 from the germline V gene are DFQATT and SNEGSKA (reference sequence).

This clonotype has just a few counts. This chain uses TRBV28 with TRBJ2-7; 8 bases align to TRBD2. The CDR3 contains 13 residues. From germline, CDR1 is MDHEN and CDR2 SYDVKM. V trimming: 6 bases; J trimming: 5 bases; junction bases outside the gene matches: 6. The CDR3 sequence is CASRTGGGNEQYF. Here the CDR3 DNA reads TGTGCCAGCAGGACGGGGGGGGGTAACGAGCAGTACTTC.

V and J are TRBV27 and TRBJ2-5, with D possibly being TRBD2 (6 bases). From germline, CDR1 is MNHEY and CDR2 SMNVEV (reference sequence). There are 15 residues in the CDR3. V was cut by 0 bases and J by 3 bases, with 11 bases left in between. In DNA form, the CDR3 reads TGTGCCAGCAGTTTATCGTGGACTACCGAAGAGACCCAGTACTTC. Its protein is CASSLSWTTEETQYF.

CDR3 in amino acids: CASSVTTSGTWNEQFF. In nucleotides, the CDR3 is TGCGCCAGCAGCGTGACCACTAGCGGCACTTGGAATGAGCAGTTCTTC. V usage is TRBV5-1 and J usage is TRBJ2-1, with 8 bases aligning to TRBD2. Trimming took 4 bases from V and 7 from J; bases not matched to a gene: 13. The CDR3 runs 16 residues. Germline-derived CDR1 and CDR2 are SGHRS and YFSETQ.

This clonotype was detected only a few times. V and J are TRBV7-2 and TRBJ2-1, with 11 nucleotides matching TRBD2. CDR3 length equals 17 residues. Germline V gene sequence: CDR1 SGHTA, CDR2 FQGNSA. The J segment lost 2 bases and the V segment lost 5 bases, leaving 8 bases of the junction unmatched. DNA of the CDR3: TGTGCCAGCAGCCGAATGGAACTAGCGGGGGCCTACAATGAGCAGTTCTTC. Residues: CASSRMELAGAYNEQFF.

V usage is TRBV29-1 and J usage is TRBJ2-1; 10 bases match TRBD2. CDR1 is SQVTM, CDR2 ANQGSEA, per germline. The CDR3 is 14 residues long. Germline trimming cut 4 bases from V and 4 bases from J; bases unmatched to any gene: 4. Here the CDR3 reads CSVARTSGYNEQFF. DNA for the CDR3: TGCAGCGTTGCCAGGACTAGCGGATACAATGAGCAGTTCTTC.

Written as DNA, the CDR3 is TGTGCCAGCAGCTTGGAGGGGGTTAACAATGAGCAGTTCTTC. Protein sequence: CASSLEGVNNEQFF. The chain employs TRBV5-5 and TRBJ2-1, with D possibly matching TRBD1 (6 bases). V was trimmed by 0 bases and J by 5 bases, leaving 9 bases between them. The germline V gene has CDR1 SGHKS and CDR2 YYEKEE (reference sequence). The CDR3 spans 14 residues.

The V call is TRBV7-2, the J call TRBJ2-5; 8 bases are a match to TRBD2. V shed 3 bases and J 2 bases; nucleotides not matched to a gene: 5. Germline V lookup: CDR1 SGHTA, CDR2 FQGNSA. The CDR3 has 15 amino acids. This CDR3 reads CASSFNGRGQETQYF. The CDR3 DNA reads as TGTGCCAGCAGCTTCAACGGGAGGGGGCAAGAGACCCAGTACTTC.

The V call is TRBV20-1, the J call TRBJ1-4, with D uncertain. The germline V gene has CDR1 DFQATT and CDR2 SNEGSKA (reference sequence). The CDR3 consists of 12 residues. Trimming cost V 6 bases and J 7 bases, with 12 bases left between them. The CDR3 region is CSAKGAGEKLFF. The CDR3 DNA is TGCAGTGCGAAAGGAGCAGGTGAAAAACTGTTTTTT.

This clonotype was seen a few times. The chain joins TRBV5-1 to TRBJ2-2; no reliable D call. There are 15 residues in the CDR3. V gave up 6 bases and J gave up 1 base, with 13 bases separating them. The germline CDR1 and CDR2 sequences are SGHRS and YFSETQ. The CDR3 region has the DNA TGCGCCAGCAAGTTTAACCCCCAGAACACCGGGGAGCTGTTTTTT. It specifies CASKFNPQNTGELFF.

This clonotype was recorded a few times. The chain has TRBV27 and TRBJ2-6, with D maybe TRBD1 (5 bases). The CDR3 is 17 residues long. V was clipped by 7 bases and J by 1 base, with 17 bases between them. The V gene's germline CDR1 is MNHEY and CDR2 SMNVEV (reference sequence). The CDR3 here is CASTSFSQGSGANVLTF. The CDR3 region has the DNA TGTGCCAGCACATCCTTTTCTCAGGGATCTGGGGCCAACGTCCTGACTTTC.